This TCR beta chain was captured in a study of T cells in Graves' hyperthyroidism and ophthalmopathy (dated by TCRdb to about 2019). About the full investigation: Peripheral blood samples were taken at initial diagnosis, before any treatment was given. TCR V-J signatures able to tell the groups apart were searched for in a discovery cohort of around 95 patients, of whom over 40 had Graves' ophthalmopathy and 57 had stable Graves' hyperthyroidism. Whether ophthalmopathy could be predicted prospectively was tested in an independent validation cohort made up of about 18 hyperthyroidism patients plus 17 patients who later progressed to ophthalmopathy. The 95 to 100 discovery patients were randomly split 7:3 into training and test sets. In addition, the study compared T-cell repertoires in thyroid tissue and in blood from roughly six Graves' hyperthyroidism patients. After blood sampling, hyperthyroidism patients were treated with methimazole at a starting dose of 30 mg daily, and ophthalmopathy patients were treated with high-dose intravenous methylprednisolone. The paper describes TCR Vbeta CDR3 sequencing of 135 peripheral blood samples, made up of some 42 ophthalmopathy patients, 70 to 75 hyperthyroidism patients and about 17 progressor patients.

The TCR beta CDR3 regions were amplified from the RNA transcripts. The first round of RT-PCR for the TCR CDR3 was performed with the HTBI primer set and the Qiagen OneStep RT-PCR kit. A second multiplex PCR round built the libraries, followed by size selection and purification. Paired-end sequencing of the libraries was performed with 100 bp reads on an Illumina HiSeq2000. The source study handled its data this way. SOAPnuke was used to process the raw data, with reads discarded if the reads contained adapters or uncalled bases, had a mean Phred below 15, or lacked an exact constant-primer or identifier match. High-quality paired reads were merged using COPE v1.2.5, and each unique nucleotide sequence was defined as a clonotype. Clonotypes were aligned to IMGT TRBV, TRBD and TRBJ reference segments using MiTCR v1.1. Only V-J combinations with frequency above 0.0001, covering 98% to 99.2% of repertoires, were analysed. A TCS score was defined as the ratio of F50 (clonal expansion) to E x V (chaos), with BLOSUM62-based TCRdist applied between CDR3 peptides within each V-J. Welch's t-statistics and random forest reduced around 550 V-J features to 10 to 15, which were used in a naive Bayes classifier (R e1071). The public reads were run again by TCRdb, first through fastp at Q25 and then through MiXCR, and only productive beta chains were kept. Entries are consolidated by CDR3 protein sequence, retaining the most common genes and DNA. The V and J calls follow TCRdb's processing rather than the paper's. For this sample there are about 580,000 distinct CDR3 sequences; around 13% appear just once. The ten largest clones add up to roughly 6.2% of the sample.

Counted from cysteine to phenylalanine, this CDR3 has 17 amino acids. Of the read, only the CDR3 DNA is kept; its 51 bases are in frame from base 1. After removal of 5 bases from V and 0 bases from J, the junction retains 10 bases not matched to a gene. The germline V gene sets CDR1 to SGHVS and CDR2 to FNYEAQ. The table lists this clonotype with many counts. Its specific antigen is unknown. Per-base quality was not reported, and no clone a single base away is much larger than it. Hyperthyroidism patients were newly diagnosed, with disease duration under 2 months, and aged 18 to 65 years. The study excluded patients with uncontrolled infections, other autoimmune diseases, pregnancy or lactation. Diagnoses were established on the basis of clinical symptoms, serum thyroxine and TRAb, thyroid ultrasound, and orbital computed tomography. Blood from progressor patients was drawn when they were first diagnosed with hyperthyroidism, before any ophthalmopathy symptoms appeared. Ficoll-Paque density gradient centrifugation was used to isolate PBMCs from about 9 ml of fresh peripheral blood. Progressor patients were initially diagnosed with Graves' hyperthyroidism and developed ophthalmopathy during follow-up. Trizol reagent was used to extract total RNA, and RNA quality was then checked on an Agilent 2100 Bioanalyzer.

Study-level results and caveats: In validation, the model predicted progression to ophthalmopathy with about 71% sensitivity and around 72% specificity, a median of 6.5 months before onset. Ophthalmopathy was separated from stable hyperthyroidism by a 13 V-J signature model, with just over 85% sensitivity and 81% to 82% specificity obtained in cross-validation and 80%/75% obtained in testing. Most expanded thyroid clonotypes (frequency above 0.001) were also detected in blood, suggesting blood repertoires may reflect thyroid immune responses. No statistical method was used to fix the sample size in advance, and group allocation was not hidden from the investigators.

The chain is assembled from TRBV7-6 and TRBJ2-1; TRBD1 fits 7 bases in the junction. Material: blood. The clonotype originates from a woman between 25 and 40 years old with Graves' hyperthyroidism that later progressed to Graves' ophthalmopathy. The sequenced DNA is TGTGCCAGCAGCCTCCCGTCAGGGGGTAGCTCCTACAATGAGCAGTTCTTC. Its protein product is CASSLPSGGSSYNEQFF.